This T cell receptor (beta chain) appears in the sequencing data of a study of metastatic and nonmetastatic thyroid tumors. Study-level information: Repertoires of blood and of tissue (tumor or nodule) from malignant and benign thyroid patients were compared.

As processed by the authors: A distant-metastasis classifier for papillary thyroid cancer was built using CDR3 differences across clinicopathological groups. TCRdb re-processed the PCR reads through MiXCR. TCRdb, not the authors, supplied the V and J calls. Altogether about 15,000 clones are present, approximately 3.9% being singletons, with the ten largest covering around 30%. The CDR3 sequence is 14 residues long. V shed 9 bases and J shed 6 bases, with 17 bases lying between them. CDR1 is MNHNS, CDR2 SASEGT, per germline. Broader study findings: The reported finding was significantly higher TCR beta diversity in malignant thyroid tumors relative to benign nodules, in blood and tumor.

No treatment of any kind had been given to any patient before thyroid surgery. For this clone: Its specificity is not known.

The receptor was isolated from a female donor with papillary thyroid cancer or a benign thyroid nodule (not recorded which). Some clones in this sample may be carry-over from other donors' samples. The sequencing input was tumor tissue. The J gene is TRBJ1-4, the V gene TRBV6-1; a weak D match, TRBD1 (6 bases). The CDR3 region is CASRIRDMDEKLFF. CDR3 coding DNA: TGTGCCAGTAGAATCCGGGACATGGATGAAAAACTGTTTTTT.